This passage covers 14 T cell receptor beta chains from one sample sequenced in a study of T-cell reconstitution after alpha-beta-depleted transplantation in children. The library targeted TCRbeta and was prepared with unique molecular identifiers. MiXCR, applied by TCRdb to the PCR reads, yields one record per CDR3 protein. The sample yields fewer than 1 million distinct CDR3 sequences, 15% to 20% seen once. The source was PBMCs, mostly from graft donor cells, collected 360 days after TCRalphabeta/CD19-depleted stem cell transplant. These receptors came from a male patient under 18 who had a stem cell transplant for acute lymphoblastic leukemia, so the T cells may come from the graft donor.

The chain joins TRBV7-6 to TRBJ2-3; D unresolved. The CDR3 contains 16 residues. Trimming pared 2 bases from V and 0 bases from J, leaving 12 bases between. Germline V gene lookup returns CDR1 SGHVS and CDR2 FNYEAQ. The CDR3 here is CASSLRRSESTDTQYF. CDR3 DNA: TGTGCCAGCAGCTTAAGGCGGAGCGAGAGCACAGATACGCAGTATTTT.

The table lists this clonotype with many counts. The rearrangement links TRBV10-3 to TRBJ2-1, with TRBD1 matching 8 bases. Per germline, CDR1 ENHRY and CDR2 SYGVKD. V shed 3 bases and J 5 bases; nucleotides not matched to a gene: 9. The CDR3 length is 16 residues. CDR3 in amino acids: CAISDFPGTGNNEQFF. DNA of the CDR3: TGTGCCATCAGTGACTTCCCCGGGACAGGAAACAATGAGCAGTTCTTC.

DNA of the CDR3: TGCGCCAGCAGTGAGTCTATGGGGGACTTAGCGGGGGACAATGAGCAGTTCTTC. Encoded protein: CASSESMGDLAGDNEQFF. The chain is built from TRBV10-1 and TRBJ2-1; 9 nucleotides match TRBD2. With V trimmed by 0 bases and J by 5 bases, 11 bases remained unmatched. The CDR3 totals 18 residues. From germline, CDR1 is WNHNN and CDR2 SYGVQD (reference sequence).

Ten or more counts support this clonotype. This chain joins TRBV5-1 and TRBJ2-1; D is undetermined. CDR3 length: 12 amino acids. Germline assignment: CDR1 SGHRS and CDR2 YFSETQ. V was shortened by 0 bases and J by 12 bases, with 10 bases between the two germline ends. The CDR3 nucleotides are TGCGCCAGCAGCTTGGGCAATATCGGGCAGTTCTTC. This gives the protein CASSLGNIGQFF.

This clonotype was counted between two and nine times. CDR3 DNA sequence: TGCGCCAGCAGCCGAGGACAGGGGTTAGTGAACACCGGGGAGCTGTTTTTT. Its protein is CASSRGQGLVNTGELFF. This chain uses TRBV4-1 with TRBJ2-2; 9 positions match TRBD1. Germline V lookup: CDR1 MGHRA, CDR2 YSYEKL. This CDR3 contains 17 residues. After removal of 4 bases from V and 1 base from J, the junction contained 7 bases not matched to a gene.

This chain links TRBV18 with TRBJ1-2, with D possibly matching TRBD1 (5 bases). Germline CDR1 and CDR2: KGHSH and LQKENI. The length of the CDR3 is 13 residues. Trimming cost V 6 bases and J 4 bases, with 12 bases left between them. The CDR3: CASSPDSPYGYTF. The CDR3 DNA follows: TGTGCCAGCTCCCCTGACAGTCCCTATGGCTACACCTTC.

V usage is TRBV5-1 and J usage is TRBJ2-7, with D perhaps matching TRBD1 or TRBD2 (5 bases each). The germline CDR1 and CDR2 sequences are SGHRS and YFSETQ. V was shortened by 1 base and J by 10 bases, with 24 bases between the two germline ends. The CDR3 is made up of 16 amino acids. The CDR3 DNA reads TGCGCCAGCAGCTTGAATTCCGGAGGTACCGGGACCGAACAGTACTTC. Its protein product is CASSLNSGGTGTEQYF.

This clonotype was counted a few times. This chain joins TRBV7-8 and TRBJ2-1, with D possibly being TRBD1 (6 bases). The germline gives CDR1 SGHVS, CDR2 FQNEAQ. This CDR3 is 16 amino acids long. The V end lost 5 bases, the J end lost 8 bases, and 22 bases lay between the germline ends. The CDR3 spells CASSPRWTEAFYEQFF. Here the CDR3 DNA reads TGTGCCAGCAGCCCTCGCTGGACAGAGGCCTTCTATGAGCAGTTCTTC.

This clonotype showed up many times. The rearrangement joins TRBV4-1 to TRBJ1-4; tentatively, D is TRBD1 (5 bases). The CDR3 sequence is 13 residues long. Germline CDR1 reads MGHRA; CDR2 reads YSYEKL. V was pared by 5 bases and J by 7 bases, with 11 bases between. The CDR3 DNA follows: TGCGCCAGCAGCTCCACAGGTGGTGAAAAACTGTTTTTT. It is translated as CASSSTGGEKLFF.

This clonotype was recorded a few times. The chain links TRBV20-1 to TRBJ2-7; D possibly corresponds to TRBD1 (6 bases). Trimming removed 0 bases at V and 7 bases at J, with 19 bases between. The CDR3 length is 15 residues. CDR1 and CDR2 (germline): DFQATT, SNEGSKA (reference sequence). The CDR3 region is CSARDGSSPDREQYF. As DNA, the CDR3 is TGCAGTGCTAGAGATGGATCCTCCCCCGACAGGGAGCAGTACTTC.

This rearrangement joins TRBV5-6 to TRBJ2-7; D call uncertain. This CDR3 contains 13 residues. In germline, CDR1 is SGHDT, CDR2 YYEEEE. V shed 4 bases and J shed 5 bases, with 13 bases lying between them. This CDR3 reads CASSPGRINEQYF. DNA for the CDR3: TGTGCCAGCAGCCCCGGCCGAATTAACGAGCAGTACTTC. Full variable domain (rest looked up from reference TRBV5-6 and TRBJ2-7): DAGVTQSPTHLIKTRGQQVTLRCSPKSGHDTVSWYQQALGQGPQFIFQYYEEEERQRGNFPDRFSGHQFPNYSSELNVNALLLGDSALYLCASSPGRINEQYFGPGTRLTVT.

This clonotype has more than one count but fewer than ten. The V call is TRBV29-1, the J call TRBJ2-3; possibly TRBD1 or TRBD2 for D (5 bases each). The CDR3 is 15 amino acids. From germline, CDR1 is SQVTM and CDR2 ANQGSEA. The V and J ends lost 8 bases and 0 bases respectively, with 18 bases between them. The CDR3 reads CSLPGTGPSTDTQYF. The CDR3 DNA sequence: TGCAGCCTTCCGGGGACGGGCCCTAGCACAGATACGCAGTATTTT.

This clonotype showed up just a few times. The V and J genes are TRBV18 and TRBJ2-7, with 9 nucleotides matching TRBD2. The V gene end was trimmed by 4 bases and the J gene end by 1 base; junction bases not matched to a gene: 5. The CDR3 spans 15 residues. CDR1 and CDR2 from the germline V gene are KGHSH and LQKENI. Written as DNA, the CDR3 is TGTGCCAGCTCACACCGACTAGCGGAATCCTACGAGCAGTACTTC. It specifies CASSHRLAESYEQYF.

This clonotype was seen a handful of times. This rearrangement joins TRBV6-4 to TRBJ2-1; no definite D call. The CDR3 spans 15 residues. The V gene lost 3 bases and the J gene lost 10 bases, with 19 bases spanning the gap. The germline CDR1 and CDR2 sequences are MRHNA and SNTAGT. CDR3 in amino acids: CASSDGPHRRSEQFF. The CDR3 DNA is TGTGCCAGCAGTGATGGGCCCCACCGCAGAAGCGAGCAGTTCTTC.